These 26 T cell receptor beta chains share one sample of origin, sequenced in a study of shared clonotypes between healthy human individuals. The assay was immunoSEQ multiplex PCR, and TCRdb's table has in-frame clones only and misses some. The table lists roughly 760,000 clones, less than 85% of them singletons. Sequences were obtained from memory CD4+ T cells sorted from blood. Subset here: CD45RA-negative fraction. All receptors derive from a woman in her 30s in good health.

This sequence joins TRBV6-6 and TRBJ1-5; D is undetermined. The length of the CDR3 is 12 residues. The V end lost 7 bases, the J end lost 3 bases, and 7 bases lay between the germline ends. Germline-derived CDR1 and CDR2 are MNHNY and SVGAGI (reference sequence). The CDR3 reads CASKAPNQPQHF. The CDR3 DNA reads TGTGCCAGCAAAGCCCCCAATCAGCCCCAGCATTTT.

This chain uses TRBV2 with TRBJ1-2, with TRBD1 as a possible D gene (5 bases). V lost 10 bases, J lost 3 bases, and 12 bases lay in between. There are 12 residues in the CDR3. The germline V gene encodes CDR1 SNHLY and CDR2 FYNNEI. This chain's CDR3 is CATSGADYGYTF. CDR3 nucleotide sequence: TGTGCCACCTCCGGGGCGGACTATGGCTACACCTTC.

The chain is built from TRBV5-4 and TRBJ2-6; 7 bases fit TRBD2. The J segment lost 0 bases and the V segment lost 4 bases, leaving 7 bases of the junction unmatched. This CDR3 is 17 amino acids long. CDR1 and CDR2 (germline): SGHNT, YYREEE (reference sequence). The CDR3: CASSRLAVNSGANVLTF. The CDR3 nucleotides are TGTGCCAGCAGCCGTCTAGCGGTGAACTCTGGGGCCAACGTCCTGACTTTC.

The gene calls are TRBV7-8 and TRBJ2-1, with D unclear. Trimming pared 1 base from V and 6 bases from J, leaving 16 bases between. Germline CDR1 reads SGHVS; CDR2 reads FQNEAQ. The CDR3 length is 16 residues. CDR3 sequence reads: CASSLVSRSRGNEQFF. For the CDR3, the DNA is TGTGCCAGCAGCTTAGTCTCGCGGTCCCGTGGCAATGAGCAGTTCTTC.

The V and J genes are TRBV21-1 and TRBJ1-1; whether TRBD1, the table's D call, matches the DNA was not checked. TRBV21-1 is a pseudogene locus. This CDR3 comprises 14 residues. DNA for the CDR3: TGTGCCAGCAGCAAAAAAGGGGCTATCACTGAAGCTTTCTTT. Translating it yields CASSKKGAITEAFF.

This clone was detected only once. The chain carries TRBV6-1 and TRBJ2-7; D possibly uses TRBD1 or TRBD2 (5 bases each). The CDR3 has 13 amino acids. Trimming cost V 5 bases and J 7 bases, with 15 bases left between them. Germline V CDR1 and CDR2: MNHNS, SASEGT. The CDR3 DNA reads TGTGCCAGCAGTCCGGGACCCCGTTGGGAGCAGTACTTC. Translated, it gives CASSPGPRWEQYF.

The count of this clone is one. This chain links TRBV5-1 with TRBJ2-3, with D tentatively TRBD2 (7 bases). This CDR3 region has 16 residues. V was clipped by 1 base and J by 2 bases, with 14 bases between them. The V gene's germline CDR1 is SGHRS and CDR2 YFSETQ. The CDR3: CASSLLSGGNTDTQYF. As DNA, the CDR3 is TGCGCCAGCAGCTTGCTTTCGGGGGGCAACACAGATACGCAGTATTTT.

The chain links TRBV30 to TRBJ2-7, with D possibly being TRBD1 or TRBD2 (6 bases each). Germline V CDR1 and CDR2: GTSNPN, SVGIG (reference sequence). The length of the CDR3 is 16 residues. V lost 4 bases, J lost 7 bases, and 26 bases lay in between. CDR3 residues: CAWTLYGGLASMEQYF. CDR3 DNA: TGTGCCTGGACCCTGTATGGGGGCCTAGCGTCAATGGAGCAGTACTTC.

V is TRBV28 and J is TRBJ2-3; 14 bases align to TRBD2. CDR1 is MDHEN, CDR2 SYDVKM, per germline. V lost 6 bases and J lost 2; bases outside the gene matches: 4. The CDR3 extends over 16 amino acids. CDR3 nucleotides: TGTGCCAGCAGAGGGACTAGCGGGAGTTACACAGATACGCAGTATTTT. Protein sequence: CASRGTSGSYTDTQYF. The full variable domain, completed using reference TRBV28 and TRBJ2-3, is DVKVTQSSRYLVKRTGEKVFLECVQDMDHENMFWYRQDPGLGLRLIYFSYDVKMKEKGDIPEGYSVSREKKERFSLILESASTNQTSMYLCASRGTSGSYTDTQYFGPGTRLTVL.

This chain links TRBV11-2 with TRBJ2-1; 8 nucleotides agree with TRBD2. With V trimmed by 3 bases and J by 8 bases, 3 bases remained unmatched. The CDR3 totals 13 residues. Germline-derived CDR1 and CDR2 are SGHAT and FQNNGV. CDR3 DNA: TGTGCCAGCAGCTTTCCGGGACTAGATGAGCAGTTCTTC. Its protein product is CASSFPGLDEQFF.

The rearrangement joins TRBV7-8 to TRBJ2-7; D perhaps matches TRBD1 (5 bases). The germline V gene encodes CDR1 SGHVS and CDR2 FQNEAQ. Deletions cut 8 bases from V and 6 bases from J, with 17 bases between. The CDR3 extends over 13 amino acids. The CDR3 DNA sequence: TGTGCCAGCTTCCCGTCTTGGGGCGGCGAGCAGTACTTC. It specifies CASFPSWGGEQYF.

The chain couples TRBV11-2 to TRBJ2-7; D not certain. This CDR3 contains 13 residues. CDR1 and CDR2 from the germline V gene are SGHAT and FQNNGV. V was trimmed by 5 bases and J by 0 bases, leaving 8 bases between them. The CDR3 coding sequence is TGTGCCAGCAGCCCATACAGCTCCTACGAGCAGTACTTC. Translating gives CASSPYSSYEQYF.

For this clone: The sample holds other DNA sequences that translate to the same CDR3. The chain links TRBV5-1 to TRBJ2-3; D is possibly TRBD1 (5 bases). CDR1 is SGHRS, CDR2 YFSETQ, per germline. The CDR3 length is 13 residues. The germline V and J ends were trimmed by 1 base and 3 bases, with 6 bases remaining between them. CDR3 loop: CASSLTGTDTQYF. CDR3 nucleotides: TGCGCCAGCAGCTTGACAGGAACAGATACGCAGTATTTT.

The V call is TRBV6-5, the J call TRBJ2-5; no clear D gene. The V and J ends lost 0 bases and 5 bases respectively, with 13 bases between them. Germline CDR1 and CDR2: MNHEY and SVGAGI. This CDR3 has 15 residues. CDR3 amino acids: CASSYSTLTGETQYF. DNA of the CDR3: TGTGCCAGCAGTTACTCGACCCTCACCGGGGAGACCCAGTACTTC.

CDR3 coding DNA: TGCAGCGTGACAGCAATGAACACTGAAGCTTTCTTT. Translation gives CSVTAMNTEAFF. This sequence joins TRBV29-1 and TRBJ1-1, with D tentatively TRBD1 (5 bases). From germline, CDR1 is SQVTM and CDR2 ANQGSEA. CDR3 length: 12 amino acids. Trimming took 6 bases from V and 0 from J, leaving 8 bases between them. The whole variable domain, remainder taken from reference TRBV29-1 and TRBJ1-1, is SAVISQKPSRDICQRGTSLTIQCQVDSQVTMMFWYRQQPGQSLTLIATANQGSEATYESGFVIDKFPISRPNLTFSTLTVSNMSPEDSSIYLCSVTAMNTEAFFGQGTRLTVV.

This clone was counted a few times. This may stem from a read error, because a much larger clone lies one nucleotide away. Other nucleotide sequences from this sample produce the same CDR3. The gene calls are TRBV28 and TRBJ1-5, with TRBD1 matching 9 bases. Germline values: CDR1 MDHEN, CDR2 SYDVKM. The CDR3 loop spans 14 amino acids. V shed 5 bases, J shed 4 bases, and the junction held 3 bases outside the gene matches. In DNA form, the CDR3 reads TGTGCCAGCAGTACCGGGACAGGGAATCAGCCCCAGCATTTT. Its translation is CASSTGTGNQPQHF.

This rearrangement joins TRBV27 to TRBJ2-2; D remains ambiguous. CDR1 and CDR2 (germline): MNHEY, SMNVEV (reference sequence). The CDR3 has 13 residues. The germline V and J ends were trimmed by 8 bases and 6 bases, with 13 bases remaining between them. CDR3 in amino acids: CASRKARAGELFF. In DNA form, the CDR3 reads TGTGCCAGCCGTAAAGCCCGGGCCGGGGAGCTGTTTTTT.

This chain connects TRBV30 to TRBJ1-4; D unresolved. V lost 0 bases and J 5 bases, leaving 7 bases between the germline ends. CDR1 is GTSNPN and CDR2 is SVGIG in the germline V gene (reference sequence). The CDR3 has 13 amino acids. CDR3 DNA sequence: TGTGCCTGGAGTGTGACCCGGAATGAAAAACTGTTTTTT. Translating gives CAWSVTRNEKLFF.

This clone came up a few times. The V gene is TRBV7-8, the J gene TRBJ2-3; D is possibly TRBD2 (6 bases). Germline V gives CDR1 SGHVS, CDR2 FQNEAQ. V lost 0 bases, J lost 0 bases, and 13 bases lay in between. The CDR3 has 17 residues. CDR3 in amino acids: CASSLADPGVSTDTQYF. The CDR3 DNA reads as TGTGCCAGCAGCTTAGCCGACCCGGGAGTCAGCACAGATACGCAGTATTTT.

The CDR3 sequence is CASSLAGTGVSETQYF. CDR3 DNA: TGTGCCAGCAGCTTAGCTGGGACAGGGGTGTCAGAGACCCAGTACTTC. V is TRBV7-7 and J is TRBJ2-5; 10 bases line up with TRBD1. Germline-derived CDR1 and CDR2 are SSHAT and FNYEAQ (reference sequence). CDR3 length equals 16 residues. Trimming at V came to 0 bases and at J to 4 bases, leaving 5 bases not matched to a gene.

The gene calls are TRBV29-1 and TRBJ2-7; TRBD2 agrees at 8 bases. V lost 1 base to trimming and J lost 4 bases; unmatched junction nucleotides: 6. The CDR3 loop spans 14 amino acids. From germline, CDR1 is SQVTM and CDR2 ANQGSEA. In DNA form, the CDR3 reads TGCAGCGTTGAAGCAGCGGGAGAGAGGTACGAGCAGTACTTC. The encoded protein is CSVEAAGERYEQYF.

The rearrangement uses TRBV7-9 and TRBJ2-5; maybe TRBD1 (5 bases). In germline, CDR1 is SEHNR, CDR2 FQNEAQ (reference sequence). The CDR3 covers 15 residues. Trimming removed 5 bases from V and 10 bases from J, with 23 bases in between. CDR3 loop: CASSPLGQAGWDQYF. The CDR3 bases are TGTGCCAGCAGCCCCTTGGGGCAGGCAGGTTGGGACCAGTACTTC.

This clone has only a few counts. The J gene is TRBJ2-2, the V gene TRBV6-5, with a possible D match to TRBD1 (6 bases). The CDR3 runs 16 residues. The V gene's germline CDR1 is MNHEY and CDR2 SVGAGI. Between the trimmed V and J ends, which lost 0 bases and 2 bases, there was a span of 10 bases. The CDR3: CASSYSRTDNTGELFF. In DNA, the CDR3 is TGTGCCAGCAGTTACTCGAGGACAGATAACACCGGGGAGCTGTTTTTT.

The chain uses TRBV5-6 and TRBJ2-3; D not certain. The CDR3 totals 12 residues. V was cut by 4 bases and J by 5 bases, with 8 bases left in between. Germline V gives CDR1 SGHDT, CDR2 YYEEEE. CDR3: CASSHTQDTQYF. In DNA form, the CDR3 reads TGTGCCAGCAGCCACACTCAAGATACGCAGTATTTT.

This chain connects TRBV28 to TRBJ1-2, with a possible D match to TRBD1 (6 bases). The CDR3 spans 14 residues. Trimming stripped 2 bases from V and 6 bases from J, with 13 bases between. Germline V lookup: CDR1 MDHEN, CDR2 SYDVKM. This chain's CDR3 is CASSLMGRGNGYTF. CDR3 DNA: TGTGCCAGCAGTTTAATGGGCAGGGGCAATGGCTACACCTTC.

This clone was recorded only once. The rearrangement joins TRBV6-5 to TRBJ1-1; TRBD1 aligns across 9 bases. CDR3 length: 15 amino acids. V was clipped by 5 bases and J by 1 base; unmatched bases: 5. Per the germline V gene, CDR1 is MNHEY and CDR2 is SVGAGI. Here the CDR3 DNA reads TGTGCCAGCAGTCAACCGGGACAGGGGAACACTGAAGCTTTCTTT. The encoded protein is CASSQPGQGNTEAFF.